This T cell receptor beta chain was captured in a study of PD-1 blockade in classical Hodgkin lymphoma. Study-wide context: On a schedule of every 2 weeks, patients received nivolumab 3 mg/kg intravenously. Study findings and constraints: Reported findings placed baseline TCR diversity lower in newly diagnosed patients (compared with healthy donors). Complete responders possessed baseline diversity comparable to newly diagnosed patients.

Concerning this clone: Its antigen is unknown.

V was shortened by 6 bases and J by 4 bases, with 13 bases between the two germline ends. The CDR3 runs to 14 residues. Germline CDR1 MNHEY, CDR2 SVGAGI. The assay was immunoSEQ multiplex PCR, and TCRdb's table has in-frame clones only and misses some. The sample has roughly 13,000 clones, around 86% seen once. In every patient, relapse followed autologous stem cell transplantation, while exposure to brentuximab vedotin differed. Best overall response was complete response, partial response or progressive disease in these relapsed/refractory classical Hodgkin lymphoma patients. This chain uses TRBV6-5 with TRBJ2-1; D gene unclear. Here the sequenced sample was peripheral blood mononuclear cells (PBMCs), taken at baseline. The TCR comes from a human donor with classical Hodgkin lymphoma. CDR3 sequence (DNA): TGTGCCAGCAGCCAATATGACGAGTACAATGAGCAGTTCTTC. It encodes CASSQYDEYNEQFF.